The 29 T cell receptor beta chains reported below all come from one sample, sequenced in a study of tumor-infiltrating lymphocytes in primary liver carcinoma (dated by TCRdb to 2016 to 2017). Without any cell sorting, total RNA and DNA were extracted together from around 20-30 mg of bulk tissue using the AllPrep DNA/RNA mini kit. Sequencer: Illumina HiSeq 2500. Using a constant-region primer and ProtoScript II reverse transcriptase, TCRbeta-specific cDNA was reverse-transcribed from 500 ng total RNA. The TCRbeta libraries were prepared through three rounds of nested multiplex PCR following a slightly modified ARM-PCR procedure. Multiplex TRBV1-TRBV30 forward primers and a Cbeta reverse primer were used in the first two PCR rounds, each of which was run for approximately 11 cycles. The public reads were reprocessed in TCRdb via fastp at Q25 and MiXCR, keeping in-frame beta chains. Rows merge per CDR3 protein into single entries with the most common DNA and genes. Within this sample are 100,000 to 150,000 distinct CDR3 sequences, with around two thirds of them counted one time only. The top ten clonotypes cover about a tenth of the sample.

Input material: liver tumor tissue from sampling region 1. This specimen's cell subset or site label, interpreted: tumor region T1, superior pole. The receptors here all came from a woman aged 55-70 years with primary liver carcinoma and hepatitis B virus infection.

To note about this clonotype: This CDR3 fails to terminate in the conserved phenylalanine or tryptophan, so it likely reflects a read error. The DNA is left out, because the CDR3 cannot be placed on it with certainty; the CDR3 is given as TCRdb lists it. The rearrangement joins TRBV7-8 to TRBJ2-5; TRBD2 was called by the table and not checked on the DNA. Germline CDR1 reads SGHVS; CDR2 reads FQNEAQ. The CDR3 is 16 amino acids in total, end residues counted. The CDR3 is CASSHSGLAGVPTQCL.

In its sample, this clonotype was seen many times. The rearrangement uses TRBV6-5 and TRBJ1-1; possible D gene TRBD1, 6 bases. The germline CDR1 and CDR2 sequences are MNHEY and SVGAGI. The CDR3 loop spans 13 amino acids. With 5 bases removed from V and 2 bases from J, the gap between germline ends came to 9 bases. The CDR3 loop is CASSPRGNTEAFF. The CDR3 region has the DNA TGTGCCAGCAGTCCCAGGGGAAACACTGAAGCTTTCTTT.

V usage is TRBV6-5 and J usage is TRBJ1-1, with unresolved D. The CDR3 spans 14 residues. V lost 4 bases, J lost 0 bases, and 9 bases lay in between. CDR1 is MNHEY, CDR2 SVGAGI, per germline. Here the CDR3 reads CASSLAGMNTEAFF. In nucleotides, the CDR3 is TGTGCCAGCAGTTTGGCTGGGATGAACACTGAAGCTTTCTTT.

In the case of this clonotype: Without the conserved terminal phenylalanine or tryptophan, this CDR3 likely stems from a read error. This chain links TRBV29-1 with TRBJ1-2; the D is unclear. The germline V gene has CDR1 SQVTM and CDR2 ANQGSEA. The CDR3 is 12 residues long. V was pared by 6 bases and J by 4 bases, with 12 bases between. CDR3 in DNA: TGCAGCGTCTGCCTAACACTCTATGGCTACACCCTC. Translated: CSVCLTLYGYTL.

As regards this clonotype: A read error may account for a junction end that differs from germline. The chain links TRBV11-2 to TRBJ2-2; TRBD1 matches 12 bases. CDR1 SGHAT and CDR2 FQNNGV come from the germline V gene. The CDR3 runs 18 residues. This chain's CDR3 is CASSPGGQGAANTGELFF. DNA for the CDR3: TGTGCCAGCAGCCCTGGGGGACAGGGGGCCGCAAACACCGGGGAGCTGTTTTTC.

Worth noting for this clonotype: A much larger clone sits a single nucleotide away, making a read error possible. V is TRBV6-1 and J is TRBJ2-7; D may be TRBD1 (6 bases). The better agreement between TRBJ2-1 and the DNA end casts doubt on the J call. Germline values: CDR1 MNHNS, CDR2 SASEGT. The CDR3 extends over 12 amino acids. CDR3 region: CATQQGFYEQFF. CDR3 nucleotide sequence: TGTGCTACACAACAGGGCTTCTACGAGCAGTTCTTC.

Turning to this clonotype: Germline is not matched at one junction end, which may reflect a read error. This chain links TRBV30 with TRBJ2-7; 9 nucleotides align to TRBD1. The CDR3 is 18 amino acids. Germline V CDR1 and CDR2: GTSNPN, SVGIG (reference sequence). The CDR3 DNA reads TGTGTCTGGACCCAAAACGTCCCCGGGACAGGGCGCATACTTCAGCAGTACTTC. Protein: CVWTQNVPGTGRILQQYF.

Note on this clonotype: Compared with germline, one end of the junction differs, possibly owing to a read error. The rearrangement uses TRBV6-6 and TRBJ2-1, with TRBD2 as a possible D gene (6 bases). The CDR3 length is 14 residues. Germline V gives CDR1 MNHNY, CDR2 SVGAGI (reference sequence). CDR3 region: CASTHGGSHNEQFF. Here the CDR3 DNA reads TGTGCCAGCACCCACGGGGGTTCCCACAATGAGCAGTTTTTC.

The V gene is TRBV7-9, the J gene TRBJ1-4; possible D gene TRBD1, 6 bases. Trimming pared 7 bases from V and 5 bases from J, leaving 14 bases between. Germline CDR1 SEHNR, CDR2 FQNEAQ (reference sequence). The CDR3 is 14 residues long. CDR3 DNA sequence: TGTGCCAGCATCTCGAATACAGGGAATGAAAAACTGTTTTTT. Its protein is CASISNTGNEKLFF.

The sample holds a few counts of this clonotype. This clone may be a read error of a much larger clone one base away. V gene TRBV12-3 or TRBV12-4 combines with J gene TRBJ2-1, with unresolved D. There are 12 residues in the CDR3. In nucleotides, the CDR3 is TGTGTCAGCAGTTTAGGCAACAATGAGCAGTTCTTC. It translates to CVSSLGNNEQFF.

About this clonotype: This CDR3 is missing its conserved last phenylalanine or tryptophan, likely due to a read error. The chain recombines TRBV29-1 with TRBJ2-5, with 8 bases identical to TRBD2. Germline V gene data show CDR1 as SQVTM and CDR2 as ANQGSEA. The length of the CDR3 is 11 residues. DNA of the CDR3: TGCACTGTTGGGGGACTAGAGGCCCAGTACCTC. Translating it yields CTVGGLEAQYL.

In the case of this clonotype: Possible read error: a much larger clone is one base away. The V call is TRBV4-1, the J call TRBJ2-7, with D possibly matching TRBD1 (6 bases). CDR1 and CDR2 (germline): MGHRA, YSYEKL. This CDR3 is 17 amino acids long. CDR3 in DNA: TGCACCAGCAGCCAAGATAAGTATTTGGGGGCAGGGAACGAGCAGTACTTC. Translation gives CTSSQDKYLGAGNEQYF.

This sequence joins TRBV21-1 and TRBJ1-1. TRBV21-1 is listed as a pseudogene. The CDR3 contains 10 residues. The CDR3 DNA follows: TGTGCCAGCAGCCCGAGTCTAGCTTTCTTT. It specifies CASSPSLAFF.

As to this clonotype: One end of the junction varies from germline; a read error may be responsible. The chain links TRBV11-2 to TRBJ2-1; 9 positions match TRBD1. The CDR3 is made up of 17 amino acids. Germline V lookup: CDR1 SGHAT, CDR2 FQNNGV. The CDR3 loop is CASGLTHGQGYRGEQFF. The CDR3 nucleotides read TGCGCCAGTGGCTTAACCCACGGACAGGGGTACAGGGGTGAGCAGTTCTTC.

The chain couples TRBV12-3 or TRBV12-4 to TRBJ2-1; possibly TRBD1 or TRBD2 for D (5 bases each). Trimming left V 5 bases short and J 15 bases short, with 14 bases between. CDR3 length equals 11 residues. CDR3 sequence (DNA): TGTGCCAGCAGTAAGGGACCCGCCGCGTTCTTC. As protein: CASSKGPAAFF.

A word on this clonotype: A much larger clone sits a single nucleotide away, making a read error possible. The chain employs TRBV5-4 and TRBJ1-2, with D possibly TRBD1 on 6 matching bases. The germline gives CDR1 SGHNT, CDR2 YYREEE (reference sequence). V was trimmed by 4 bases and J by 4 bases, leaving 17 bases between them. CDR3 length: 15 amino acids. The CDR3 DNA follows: TGTGCCAGCAGCCAACCCACAAGGGGGGGCTATGGCTACACCTTC. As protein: CASSQPTRGGYGYTF. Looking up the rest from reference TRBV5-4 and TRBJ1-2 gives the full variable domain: ETGVTQSPTHLIKTRGQQVTLRCSSQSGHNTVSWYQQALGQGPQFIFQYYREEENGRGNFPPRFSGLQFPNYSSELNVNALELDDSALYLCASSQPTRGGYGYTFGSGTRLTVV.

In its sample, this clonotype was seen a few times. The CDR3 spells CASSTGTARNNEKLFF. The CDR3 bases are TGTGCCAGCAGCACAGGGACCGCGCGGAATAATGAAAAACTGTTTTTT. J is TRBJ1-4 and V is TRBV28; maybe TRBD1 (6 bases). V was clipped by 6 bases and J by 4 bases, with 18 bases between them. CDR1 is MDHEN, CDR2 SYDVKM, per germline. The CDR3 runs 16 residues.

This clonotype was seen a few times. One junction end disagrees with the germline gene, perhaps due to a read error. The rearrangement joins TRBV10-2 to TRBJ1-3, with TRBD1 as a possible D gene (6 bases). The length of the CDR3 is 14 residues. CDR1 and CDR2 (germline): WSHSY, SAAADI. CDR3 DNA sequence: TGCGTCAGCAGGTCGGGGGGGCCTGGAAACACCATATATTTT. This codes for CVSRSGGPGNTIYF.

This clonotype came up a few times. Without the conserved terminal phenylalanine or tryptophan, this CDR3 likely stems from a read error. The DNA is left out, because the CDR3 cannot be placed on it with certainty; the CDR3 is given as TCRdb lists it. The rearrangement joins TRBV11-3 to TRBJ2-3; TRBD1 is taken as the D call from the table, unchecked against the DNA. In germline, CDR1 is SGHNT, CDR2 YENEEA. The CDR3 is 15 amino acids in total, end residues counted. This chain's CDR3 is CASSPNSGHTDTQYL.

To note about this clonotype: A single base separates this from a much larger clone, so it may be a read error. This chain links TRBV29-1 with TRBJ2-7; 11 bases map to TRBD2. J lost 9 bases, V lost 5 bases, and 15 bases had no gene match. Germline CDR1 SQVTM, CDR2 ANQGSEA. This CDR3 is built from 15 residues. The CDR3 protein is CSVRGLAGSTSAQYF. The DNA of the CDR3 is TGCAGCGTTCGCGGACTAGCGGGTTCTACGAGCGCGCAGTACTTC.

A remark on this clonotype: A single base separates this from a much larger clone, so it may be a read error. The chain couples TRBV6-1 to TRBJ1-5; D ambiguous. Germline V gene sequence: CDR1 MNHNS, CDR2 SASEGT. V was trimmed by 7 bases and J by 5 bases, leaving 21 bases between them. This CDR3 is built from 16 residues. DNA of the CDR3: TGTGCCAGCACCCACCACTACCCTAGCCCCGATCAGCCCCAGCATTTT. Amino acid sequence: CASTHHYPSPDQPQHF.

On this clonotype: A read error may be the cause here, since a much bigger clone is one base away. CDR3 nucleotides: TGTGCCAGGAGTGGCCCGGGAGGCGCCCAAGAGACCCAGTACTTC. This translates into CARSGPGGAQETQYF. V gene TRBV28 combines with J gene TRBJ2-5, with TRBD2 identical over 7 bases. The CDR3 covers 15 residues. Germline V gene sequence: CDR1 MDHEN, CDR2 SYDVKM. Losses at the gene ends were 9 bases for V and 1 base for J; bases not matched to a gene: 11.

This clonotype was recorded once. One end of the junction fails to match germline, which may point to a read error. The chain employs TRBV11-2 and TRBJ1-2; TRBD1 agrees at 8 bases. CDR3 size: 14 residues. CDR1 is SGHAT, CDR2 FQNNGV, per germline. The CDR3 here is CVSSPTQGASGYTF. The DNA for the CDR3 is TGTGTCAGCAGTCCTACCCAGGGGGCAAGTGGCTACACCTTC.

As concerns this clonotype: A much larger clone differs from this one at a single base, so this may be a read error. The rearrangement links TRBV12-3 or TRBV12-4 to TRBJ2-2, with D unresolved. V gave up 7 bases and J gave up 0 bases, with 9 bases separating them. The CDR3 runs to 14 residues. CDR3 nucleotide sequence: TGTGCCAGCATTAAGGTCTCGAACACCGGGGAGCTGTTTTTT. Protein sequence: CASIKVSNTGELFF.

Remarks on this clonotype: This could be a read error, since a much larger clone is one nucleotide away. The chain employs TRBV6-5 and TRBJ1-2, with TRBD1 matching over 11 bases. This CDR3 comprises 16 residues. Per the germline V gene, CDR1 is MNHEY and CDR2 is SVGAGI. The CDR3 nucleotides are TGTGACAGCAGTCCGGGACAGGGGGGGTCTAACTATGGCTACACCTTC. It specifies CDSSPGQGGSNYGYTF.

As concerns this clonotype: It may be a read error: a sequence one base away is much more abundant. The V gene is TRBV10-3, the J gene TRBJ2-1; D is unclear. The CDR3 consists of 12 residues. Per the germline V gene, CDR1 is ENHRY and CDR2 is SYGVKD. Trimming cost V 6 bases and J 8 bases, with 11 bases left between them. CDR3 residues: CAIRANGDEQFF. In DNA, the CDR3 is TGTGCCATCAGAGCGAATGGGGATGAGCAGTTCTTC.

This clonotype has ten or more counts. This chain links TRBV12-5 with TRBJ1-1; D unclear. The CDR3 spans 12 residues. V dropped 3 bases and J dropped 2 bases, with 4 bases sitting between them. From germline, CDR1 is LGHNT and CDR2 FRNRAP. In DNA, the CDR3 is TGTGCTAGTGGTTTTGGAAACACTGAAGCTTTCTTT. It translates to CASGFGNTEAFF.

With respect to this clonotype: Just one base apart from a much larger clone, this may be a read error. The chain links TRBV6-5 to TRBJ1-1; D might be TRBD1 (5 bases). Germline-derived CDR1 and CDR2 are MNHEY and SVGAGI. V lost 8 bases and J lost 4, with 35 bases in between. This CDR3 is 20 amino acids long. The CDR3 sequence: CASVAVTHRTRGAWVTEAFF. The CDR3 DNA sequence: TGTGCCAGCGTAGCAGTTACTCACCGGACAAGGGGCGCTTGGGTCACTGAAGCTTTCTTT.

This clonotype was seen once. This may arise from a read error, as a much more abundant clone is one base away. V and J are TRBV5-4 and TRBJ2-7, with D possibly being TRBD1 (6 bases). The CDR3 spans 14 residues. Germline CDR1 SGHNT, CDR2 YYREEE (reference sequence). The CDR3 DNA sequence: TGTACCAGCAGCGCAACAGGGTCCGCCTACGAGCAGTACTTC. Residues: CTSSATGSAYEQYF.